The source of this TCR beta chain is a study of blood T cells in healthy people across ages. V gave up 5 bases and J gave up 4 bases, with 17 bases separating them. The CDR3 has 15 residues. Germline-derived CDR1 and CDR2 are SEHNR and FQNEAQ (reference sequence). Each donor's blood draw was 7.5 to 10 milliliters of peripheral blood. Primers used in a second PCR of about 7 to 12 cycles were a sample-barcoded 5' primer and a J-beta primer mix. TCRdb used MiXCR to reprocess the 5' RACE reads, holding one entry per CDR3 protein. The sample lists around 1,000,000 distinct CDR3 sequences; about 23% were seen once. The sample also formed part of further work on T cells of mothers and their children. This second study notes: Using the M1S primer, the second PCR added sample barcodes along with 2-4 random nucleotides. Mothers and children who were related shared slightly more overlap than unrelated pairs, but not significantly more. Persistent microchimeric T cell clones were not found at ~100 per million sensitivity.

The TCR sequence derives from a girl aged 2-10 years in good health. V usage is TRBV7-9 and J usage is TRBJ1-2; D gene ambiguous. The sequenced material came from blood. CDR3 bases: TGTGCCAGCAGCCCTGCTGATCCAAAGGTCTATGGCTACACCTTC. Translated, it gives CASSPADPKVYGYTF.